This T cell receptor (beta chain) came from a study of shared clonotypes between healthy human individuals. Study-level points and caveats: Memory subsets generally showed lower estimated richness than naive subsets.

Assay used: immunoSEQ multiplex PCR; TCRdb lists only in-frame clones, some missing. The table lists about 610,000 clones, around 97% of them singletons. The count of this clone is one. Its antigen remains unknown. V lost 11 bases and J lost 5, with 18 bases in between. The CDR3 loop spans 13 amino acids. Germline V lookup: CDR1 LNHDA, CDR2 SQIVND (reference sequence). The sequence came from a woman in her twenties or thirties in good health. The sample was naive CD4+ T cells sorted from blood. Documented subset: CD45RA+ positively selected. The V call is TRBV19, the J call TRBJ1-1; maybe TRBD1 (5 bases). The CDR3 bases are TGTGCCTCGTACGGACGGGGGAATACTGAAGCTTTCTTT. Translating gives CASYGRGNTEAFF.